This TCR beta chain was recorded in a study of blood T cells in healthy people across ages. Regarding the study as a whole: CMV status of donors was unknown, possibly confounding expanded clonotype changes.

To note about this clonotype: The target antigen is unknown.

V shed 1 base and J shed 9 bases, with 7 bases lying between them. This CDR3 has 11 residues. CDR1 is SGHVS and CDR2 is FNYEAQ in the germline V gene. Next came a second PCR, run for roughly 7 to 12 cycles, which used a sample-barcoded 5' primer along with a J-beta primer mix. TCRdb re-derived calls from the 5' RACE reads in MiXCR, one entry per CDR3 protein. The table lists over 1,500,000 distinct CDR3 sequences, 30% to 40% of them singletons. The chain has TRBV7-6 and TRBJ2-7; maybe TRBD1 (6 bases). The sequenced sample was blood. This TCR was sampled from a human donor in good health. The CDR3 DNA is TGTGCCAGCAGCTTAGAAGGGGGGCAGTACTTC. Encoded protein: CASSLEGGQYF.